This T cell receptor beta chain was sequenced in a study of T cells in Graves' hyperthyroidism and ophthalmopathy (dated by TCRdb to the late 2010s). Regarding the study in general: Peripheral blood was sampled at the time of initial diagnosis, prior to any treatment. To identify TCR V-J signatures that set the groups apart, the researchers used a discovery cohort of about a hundred patients, made up of roughly 45 with Graves' ophthalmopathy and 57 with stable Graves' hyperthyroidism. Whether ophthalmopathy could be predicted prospectively was tested in an independent validation cohort made up of 18 to 20 hyperthyroidism patients plus 17 patients who later progressed to ophthalmopathy. For training and testing, the approximately 97 patients in the discovery cohort were randomly divided in a 7:3 ratio. In several Graves' hyperthyroidism patients, the study also compared T-cell repertoires from thyroid tissue with T-cell repertoires from blood. Following sampling, methimazole starting at 30 mg daily was given to hyperthyroidism patients, and high-dose intravenous methylprednisolone was given to ophthalmopathy patients. The paper reports TCR Vbeta CDR3 sequencing of 135 peripheral blood samples: around 45 ophthalmopathy, roughly 80 hyperthyroidism and around 17 progressor patients.

From the cysteine up to the phenylalanine, the CDR3 has a length of 17 residues. Only the CDR3 DNA stays, 51 bases, in frame from base 1. Looking up the germline V gene (reference sequence) yields CDR1 SGHNT and CDR2 YYREEE. The junction shows trimming of 0 bases on V and 7 bases on J, and the gene matches do not reach 7 bases of it. As to this clonotype: This receptor's antigen is unknown. Nothing much larger sits one base from this clone, and base qualities are not available.

TCR beta CDR3 regions were amplified from RNA transcripts. For the first round of RT-PCR on the TCR CDR3, the HTBI primer set was used together with the Qiagen OneStep RT-PCR kit. Libraries were constructed in a second round of multiplex PCR, after which size selection and purification were carried out. Libraries were sequenced paired-end with 100 bp reads on an Illumina HiSeq2000. As for how the authors treated the data: SOAPnuke was used to process the raw data, with reads discarded if the reads contained adapters or uncalled bases, had a mean Phred below 15, or lacked an exact constant-primer or identifier match. High-quality paired reads were merged with COPE v1.2.5, and unique nucleotide sequences were defined as clonotypes. Clonotypes were aligned to IMGT TRBV, TRBD and TRBJ reference segments using MiTCR v1.1. The analysis included only V-J combinations with a frequency above 0.0001, which together covered 99% to 99.2% of the repertoires. The TCS score was defined as the ratio of F50 (clonal expansion) to E x V (chaos), calculated using BLOSUM62-based TCRdist between CDR3 peptides within each V-J. Welch's t-statistics and random forest reduced 514 V-J features to 13, which were used in a naive Bayes classifier (R e1071). The public reads were run again by TCRdb, first through fastp at Q25 and then through MiXCR, and only productive beta chains were kept. Rows with one shared CDR3 protein collapse into an entry with the most common genes and DNA. TCRdb's processing, not the authors', yielded these V and J calls. The sample table lists some 490,000 distinct CDR3 sequences, 15% to 20% of them with a count of one. About 31% of the sample comes from the top ten.

Overall study results and their limits: In validation, progression to ophthalmopathy was predicted by the model with more than 65% sensitivity and 72% to 85% specificity, a median of approximately 6.5 months before onset. Ophthalmopathy was separated from stable hyperthyroidism by a 13 V-J signature model, with approximately 89% sensitivity and 81% to 82% specificity obtained in cross-validation and 80%/75% obtained in testing. No statistical method was used to set the sample size in advance, and investigators knew the group allocation. Blood samples also contained most of the expanded thyroid clonotypes (frequency above 0.001), which suggests that blood repertoires may reflect thyroid immune responses.

In the ophthalmopathy patients, disease was moderately to severely active, with a Clinical Activity Score of 3 or more, a NOSPECS grade of 4 or more, and a duration of less than 3 months. The study excluded patients with uncontrolled infections, other autoimmune diseases, pregnancy or lactation. Clinical symptoms, serum thyroxine and TRAb, thyroid ultrasound, and orbital computed tomography formed the basis for the diagnoses. PBMCs were isolated from about 10 ml of fresh peripheral blood by Ficoll-Paque density gradient centrifugation. Total RNA was extracted using Trizol reagent, and RNA quality was assessed on an Agilent 2100 Bioanalyzer.

The TCR originated in a woman aged 25 to 39 with Graves' ophthalmopathy. Sample: blood. The chain joins TRBV5-4 to TRBJ1-4, with TRBD1 matching 12 junction bases. CDR3 reads: CASSLGPPGQGAEKLFF. The bases read TGTGCCAGCAGCTTGGGGCCCCCGGGACAGGGGGCTGAAAAACTGTTTTTT.